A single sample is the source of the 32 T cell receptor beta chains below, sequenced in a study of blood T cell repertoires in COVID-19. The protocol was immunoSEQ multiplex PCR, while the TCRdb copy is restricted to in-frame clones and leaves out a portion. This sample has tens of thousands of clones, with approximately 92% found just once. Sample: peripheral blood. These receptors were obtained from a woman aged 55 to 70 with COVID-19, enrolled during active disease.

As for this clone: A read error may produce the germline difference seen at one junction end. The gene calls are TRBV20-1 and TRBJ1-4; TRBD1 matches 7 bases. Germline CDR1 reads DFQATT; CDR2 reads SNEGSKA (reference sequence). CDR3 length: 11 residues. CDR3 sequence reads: CLGQINEKLFF. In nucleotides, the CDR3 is TGTTTGGGACAGATAAATGAAAAACTGTTTTTT.

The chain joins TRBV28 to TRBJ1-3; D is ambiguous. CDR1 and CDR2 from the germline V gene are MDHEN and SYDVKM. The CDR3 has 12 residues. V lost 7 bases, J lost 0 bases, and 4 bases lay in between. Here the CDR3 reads CASTGSGNTIYF. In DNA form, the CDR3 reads TGTGCCAGCACGGGCTCTGGAAACACCATATATTTT.

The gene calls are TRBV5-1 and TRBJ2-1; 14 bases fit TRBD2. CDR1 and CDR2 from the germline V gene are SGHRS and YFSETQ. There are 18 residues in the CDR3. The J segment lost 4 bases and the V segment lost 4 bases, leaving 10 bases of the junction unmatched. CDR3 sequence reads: CASSEGLAGGSLYNEQFF. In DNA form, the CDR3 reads TGCGCCAGCAGCGAAGGACTAGCGGGAGGCTCATTGTACAATGAGCAGTTCTTC.

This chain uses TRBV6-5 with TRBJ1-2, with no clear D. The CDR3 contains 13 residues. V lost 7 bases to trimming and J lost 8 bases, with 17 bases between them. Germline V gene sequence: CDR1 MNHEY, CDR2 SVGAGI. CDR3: CASTNPSVLGYTF. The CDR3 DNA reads TGTGCCAGCACCAACCCGAGTGTTTTGGGCTACACCTTC.

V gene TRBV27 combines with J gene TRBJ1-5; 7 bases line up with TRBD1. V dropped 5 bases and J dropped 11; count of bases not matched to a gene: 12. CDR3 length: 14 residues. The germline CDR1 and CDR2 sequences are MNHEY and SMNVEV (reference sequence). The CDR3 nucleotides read TGTGCCAGCAGTCCCCGGGACAGCCACGCGGCCCAGCATTTT. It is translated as CASSPRDSHAAQHF.

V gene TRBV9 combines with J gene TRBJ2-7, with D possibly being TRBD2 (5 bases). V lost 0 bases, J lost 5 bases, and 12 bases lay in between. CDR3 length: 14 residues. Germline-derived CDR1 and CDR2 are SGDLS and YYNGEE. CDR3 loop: CASSVGLAPHEQYF. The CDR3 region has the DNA TGTGCCAGCAGCGTAGGGCTAGCTCCCCACGAGCAGTACTTC.

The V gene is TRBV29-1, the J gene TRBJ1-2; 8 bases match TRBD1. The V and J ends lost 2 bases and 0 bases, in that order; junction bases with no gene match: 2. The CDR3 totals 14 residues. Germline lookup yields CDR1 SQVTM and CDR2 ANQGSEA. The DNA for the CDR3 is TGCAGCGTTGAACCGGACAGGGCTAACTATGGCTACACCTTC. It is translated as CSVEPDRANYGYTF.

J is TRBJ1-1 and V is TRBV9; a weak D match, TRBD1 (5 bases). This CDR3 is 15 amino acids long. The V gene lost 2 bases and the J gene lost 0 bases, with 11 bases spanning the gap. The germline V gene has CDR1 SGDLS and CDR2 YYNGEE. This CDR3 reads CASSVGGSMNTEAFF. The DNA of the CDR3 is TGTGCCAGCAGCGTTGGGGGGAGCATGAACACTGAAGCTTTCTTT.

The CDR3 sequence: CASSSGQGRDEQFF. For the CDR3, the DNA is TGTGCCAGCAGCTCCGGACAGGGGCGGGATGAGCAGTTCTTC. The genes are TRBV7-9 and TRBJ2-1; 9 bases are a match to TRBD1. This CDR3 spans 14 amino acids. In germline, CDR1 is SEHNR, CDR2 FQNEAQ (reference sequence). Trimming removed 4 bases from V and 8 bases from J; junction bases left unmatched: 6.

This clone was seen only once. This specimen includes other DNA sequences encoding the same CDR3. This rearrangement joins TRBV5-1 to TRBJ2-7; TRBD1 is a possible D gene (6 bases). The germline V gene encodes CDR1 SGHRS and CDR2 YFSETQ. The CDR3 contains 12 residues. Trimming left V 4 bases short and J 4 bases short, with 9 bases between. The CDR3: CASSPTGYEQYF. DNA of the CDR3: TGCGCCAGCAGCCCCACAGGGTACGAGCAGTACTTC.

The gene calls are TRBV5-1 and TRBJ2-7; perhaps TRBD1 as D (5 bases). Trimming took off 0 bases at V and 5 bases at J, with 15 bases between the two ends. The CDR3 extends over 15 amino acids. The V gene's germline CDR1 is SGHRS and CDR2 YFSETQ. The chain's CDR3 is CASSLVSHGAHEQYF. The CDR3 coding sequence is TGCGCCAGCAGCTTGGTATCCCATGGGGCCCACGAGCAGTACTTC. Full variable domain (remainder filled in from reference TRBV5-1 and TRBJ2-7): KAGVTQTPRYLIKTRGQQVTLSCSPISGHRSVSWYQQTPGQGLQFLFEYFSETQRNKGNFPGRFSGRQFSNSRSEMNVSTLELGDSALYLCASSLVSHGAHEQYFGPGTRLTVT.

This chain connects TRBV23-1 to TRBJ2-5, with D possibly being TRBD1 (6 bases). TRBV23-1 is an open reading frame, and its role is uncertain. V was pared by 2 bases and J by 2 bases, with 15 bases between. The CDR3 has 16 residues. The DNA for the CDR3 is TGCGCCAGCAGTCAAGTAACAGGGAAGGGACAAGAGACCCAGTACTTC. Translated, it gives CASSQVTGKGQETQYF.

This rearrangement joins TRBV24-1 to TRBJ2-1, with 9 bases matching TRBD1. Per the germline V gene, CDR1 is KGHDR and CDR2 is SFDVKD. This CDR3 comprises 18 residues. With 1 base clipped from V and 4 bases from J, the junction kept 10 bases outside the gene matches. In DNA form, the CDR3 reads TGTGCCACCAGTGATTTACCCCCCGGGACAGGGACGTACAATGAGCAGTTCTTC. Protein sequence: CATSDLPPGTGTYNEQFF.

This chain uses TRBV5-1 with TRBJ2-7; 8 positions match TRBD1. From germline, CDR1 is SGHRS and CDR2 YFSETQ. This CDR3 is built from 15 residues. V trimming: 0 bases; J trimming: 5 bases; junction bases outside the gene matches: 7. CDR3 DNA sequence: TGCGCCAGCAGCTTGGGTTCCAGGGGGCTAAACGAGCAGTACTTC. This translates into CASSLGSRGLNEQYF.

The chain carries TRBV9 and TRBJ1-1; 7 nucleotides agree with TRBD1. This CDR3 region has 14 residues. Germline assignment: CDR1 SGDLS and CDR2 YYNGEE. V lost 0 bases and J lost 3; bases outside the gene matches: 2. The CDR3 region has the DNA TGTGCCAGCAGCGTAGCTCAGGGGGACACTGAAGCTTTCTTT. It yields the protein CASSVAQGDTEAFF.

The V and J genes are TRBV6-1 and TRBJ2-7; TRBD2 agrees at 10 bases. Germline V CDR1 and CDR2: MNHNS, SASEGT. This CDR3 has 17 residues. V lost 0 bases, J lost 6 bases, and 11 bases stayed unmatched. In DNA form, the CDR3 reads TGTGCCAGCAGTGAAGCTAGCTGGCTAGCGGGAGTAGGCGAGCAGTACTTC. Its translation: CASSEASWLAGVGEQYF.

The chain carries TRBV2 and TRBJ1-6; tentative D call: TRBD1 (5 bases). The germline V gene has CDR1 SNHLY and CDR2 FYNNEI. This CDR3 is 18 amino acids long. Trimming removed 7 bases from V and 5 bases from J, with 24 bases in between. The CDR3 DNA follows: TGTGCCAGCATGCTGGGACTCTCCTCCCGGAGGCATAATTCACCCCTCCACTTT. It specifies CASMLGLSSRRHNSPLHF.

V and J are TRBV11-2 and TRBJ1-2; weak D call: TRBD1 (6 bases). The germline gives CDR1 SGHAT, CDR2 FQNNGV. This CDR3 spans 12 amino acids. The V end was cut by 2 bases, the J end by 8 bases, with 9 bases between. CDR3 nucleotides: TGTGCCAGCAGCTTACAGGGGACCGGCTACACCTTC. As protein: CASSLQGTGYTF.

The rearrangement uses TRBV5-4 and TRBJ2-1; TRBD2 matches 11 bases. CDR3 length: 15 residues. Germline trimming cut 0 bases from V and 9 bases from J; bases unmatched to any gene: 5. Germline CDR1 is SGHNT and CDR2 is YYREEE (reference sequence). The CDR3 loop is CASSLGLAGSGEQFF. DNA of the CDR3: TGTGCCAGCAGCTTGGGACTAGCGGGATCGGGTGAGCAGTTCTTC.

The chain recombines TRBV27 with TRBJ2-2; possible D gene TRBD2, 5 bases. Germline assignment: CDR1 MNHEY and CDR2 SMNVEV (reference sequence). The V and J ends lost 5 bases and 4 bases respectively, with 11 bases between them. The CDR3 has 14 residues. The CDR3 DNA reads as TGTGCCAGCAGTGAAGCGGAAACCACCGGGGAGCTGTTTTTT. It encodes CASSEAETTGELFF.

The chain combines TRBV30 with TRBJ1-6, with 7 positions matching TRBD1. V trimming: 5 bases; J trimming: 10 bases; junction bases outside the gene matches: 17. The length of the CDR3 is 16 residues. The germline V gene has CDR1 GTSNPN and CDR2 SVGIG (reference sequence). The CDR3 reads CAWLPGSTGRGSPLHF. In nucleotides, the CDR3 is TGTGCCTGGCTTCCGGGGTCGACAGGGCGAGGATCACCCCTCCACTTT.

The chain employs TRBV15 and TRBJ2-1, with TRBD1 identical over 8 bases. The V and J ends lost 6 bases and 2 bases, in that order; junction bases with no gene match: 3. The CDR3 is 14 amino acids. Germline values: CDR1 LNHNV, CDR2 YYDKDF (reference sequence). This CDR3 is CATRGQGAYNEQFF. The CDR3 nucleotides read TGTGCCACCAGAGGACAGGGCGCCTACAATGAGCAGTTCTTC.

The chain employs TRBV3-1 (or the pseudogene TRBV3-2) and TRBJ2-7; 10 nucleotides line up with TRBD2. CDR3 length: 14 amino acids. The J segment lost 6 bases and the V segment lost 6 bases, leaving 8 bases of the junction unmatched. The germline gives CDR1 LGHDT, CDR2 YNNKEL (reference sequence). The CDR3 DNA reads TGTGCCAGCAGTAGAAGCGGGAGGGCCCCCGAGCAGTACTTC. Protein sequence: CASSRSGRAPEQYF.

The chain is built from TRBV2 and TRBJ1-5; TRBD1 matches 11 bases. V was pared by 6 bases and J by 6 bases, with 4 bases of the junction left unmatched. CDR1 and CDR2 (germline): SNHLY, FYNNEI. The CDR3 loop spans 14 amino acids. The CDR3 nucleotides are TGTGCCAGCAGGGACAGGGGGCGAGGTCAGCCCCAGCATTTT. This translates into CASRDRGRGQPQHF.

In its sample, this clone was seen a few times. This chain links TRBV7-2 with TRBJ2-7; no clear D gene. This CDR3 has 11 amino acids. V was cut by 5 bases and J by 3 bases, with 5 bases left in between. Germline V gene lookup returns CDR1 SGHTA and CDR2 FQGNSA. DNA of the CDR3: TGTGCCAGCAGCCCCCTCTACGAGCAGTACTTC. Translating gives CASSPLYEQYF.

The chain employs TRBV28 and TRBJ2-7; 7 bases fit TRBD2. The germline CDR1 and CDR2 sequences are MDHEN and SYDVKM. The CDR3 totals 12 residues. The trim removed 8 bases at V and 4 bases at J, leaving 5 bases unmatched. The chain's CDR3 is CASGLAVYEQYF. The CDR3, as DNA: TGTGCCAGCGGGCTAGCGGTATACGAGCAGTACTTC.

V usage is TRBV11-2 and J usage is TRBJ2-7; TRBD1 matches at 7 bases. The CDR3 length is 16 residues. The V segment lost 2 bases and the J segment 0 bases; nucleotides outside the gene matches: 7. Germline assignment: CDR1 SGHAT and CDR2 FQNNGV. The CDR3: CASSLQGGLSSYEQYF. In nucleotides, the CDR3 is TGTGCCAGCAGCTTACAAGGGGGCCTAAGCTCCTACGAGCAGTACTTC.

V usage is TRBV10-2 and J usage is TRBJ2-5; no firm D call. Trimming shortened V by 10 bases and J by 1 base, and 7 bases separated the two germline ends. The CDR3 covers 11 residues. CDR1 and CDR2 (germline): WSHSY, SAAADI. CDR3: CATSLQETQYF. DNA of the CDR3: TGCGCCACCAGCCTCCAAGAGACCCAGTACTTC.

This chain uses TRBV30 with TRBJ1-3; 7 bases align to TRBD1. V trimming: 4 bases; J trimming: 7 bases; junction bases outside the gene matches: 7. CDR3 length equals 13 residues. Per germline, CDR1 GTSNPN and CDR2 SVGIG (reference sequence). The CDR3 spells CAWTRTGGNTIYF. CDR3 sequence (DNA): TGTGCCTGGACCAGGACAGGAGGGAACACCATATATTTT.

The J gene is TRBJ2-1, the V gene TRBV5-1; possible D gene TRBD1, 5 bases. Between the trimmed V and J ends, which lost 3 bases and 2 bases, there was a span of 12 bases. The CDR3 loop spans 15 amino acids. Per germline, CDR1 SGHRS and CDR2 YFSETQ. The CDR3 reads CASSSVGATYNEQFF. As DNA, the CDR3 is TGCGCCAGCAGCTCGGTTGGGGCCACCTACAATGAGCAGTTCTTC.

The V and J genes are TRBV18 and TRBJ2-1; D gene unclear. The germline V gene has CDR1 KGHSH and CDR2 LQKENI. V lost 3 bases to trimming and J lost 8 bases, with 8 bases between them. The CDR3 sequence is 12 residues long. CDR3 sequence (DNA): TGTGCCAGCTCACCCGAGAGAGATGAGCAGTTCTTC. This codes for CASSPERDEQFF.

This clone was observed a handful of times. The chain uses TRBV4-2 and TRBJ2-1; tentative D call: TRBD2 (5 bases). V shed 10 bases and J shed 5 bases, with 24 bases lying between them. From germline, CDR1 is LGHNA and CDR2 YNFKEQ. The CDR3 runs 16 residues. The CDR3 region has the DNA TGTGCCACTAGATTGACGGCTAGCCAAACAAACAATGAGCAGTTCTTC. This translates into CATRLTASQTNNEQFF.